Detailed here is one T cell receptor (beta chain). No more than 2 weeks before study entry, exposed participants had met a case of COVID-19. How the authors handled the data: Estimation of nucleated cell counts was performed using reference gene primer amplification. Produced via immunoSEQ multiplex PCR; TCRdb's table is partial and in-frame only. That table is the source of V, J and clone size, and D and trimming were worked out from the DNA. Of about 300,000 clones in the sample, over 85% were seen once. Germline assignment: CDR1 SNHLY and CDR2 FYNNEI. This CDR3 spans 17 amino acids. Between the trimmed V and J ends, which lost 0 bases and 0 bases, there was a span of 15 bases. This entry is derived from a study of blood T cell repertoires in COVID-19. The overall study: The origin of the acute and convalescent COVID-19 samples was the United States, Italy and Spain.

The chain joins TRBV2 to TRBJ2-7; D gene uncertain. The TCR comes from a woman aged 50 to 65 who had been exposed to COVID-19. Source material: PBMCs or T cells enriched from blood (not recorded which). CDR3 protein: CASSEAIGQVSSYEQYF. The DNA of the CDR3 is TGTGCCAGCAGTGAAGCCATCGGTCAGGTTAGCTCCTACGAGCAGTACTTC.